This TCR beta chain emerged from a study of regulatory T cells in long-lasting Graves disease. On the study more broadly: Patients met the persistent Graves' disease definition after over 5 years of antithyroid drugs with positive TSH receptor antibodies. Broader study findings: Persistent disease samples used TRBV28, TRBJ1-2 and TRBJ2-5 preferentially.

Arm-PCR of CDR3 regions with iRepertoire HTBI primers generated TCR beta libraries. As handled by the study authors: Across all samples, approximately 64 TRBV segments and 14 TRBJ segments were identified. TCRdb passed the multiplex PCR reads through MiXCR, listing each CDR3 protein once. The V and J calls come from TCRdb's annotation, not from the publication. The repertoire consists of approximately 400,000 distinct CDR3 sequences, with roughly 24% occurring once and the leading ten covering less than 30%. As for time point: persistent/refractory GD, antithyroid drugs over 5 years with positive TRAb. Scientists built the TCR library using RNA that was extracted from PBMCs. CDR1 and CDR2 from the germline V gene are DFQATT and SNEGSKA (reference sequence). CDR3 size: 13 residues. Trimming took off 2 bases at V and 10 bases at J, with 14 bases between the two ends. This clonotype came up a few times. Its matching antigen is unknown.

The genes are TRBV20-1 and TRBJ1-4; D is unclear. The material was peripheral blood mononuclear cells (PBMCs), obtained when the disease was refractory, from a patient treated with antithyroid drugs. The source is a middle-aged woman with Graves disease. The chain's CDR3 is CSARRYGLGKLFF. The CDR3 coding sequence is TGCAGTGCTAGAAGATACGGTCTAGGAAAACTGTTTTTT.